This entry concerns a single TCR beta chain. Its antigen is unknown. The sample is drawn from a study of cytomegalovirus exposure and HLA in healthy donors. The validation cohort, a group of 120 or so subjects, included the donors and was separate from the roughly 670-subject first cohort. Study observations and caveats: According to reports, the classifier identified cytomegalovirus status with high specificity and sensitivity. In the 120 validation repertoires, a later analysis found that first-cohort TCR clusters tended to co-occur. The study put 150 or so TCR beta chains on its list as cytomegalovirus-associated.

Method: immunoSEQ multiplex PCR; TCRdb's copy keeps in-frame clones and lacks some. The sample carries tens of thousands of clones, 97% recorded once. Trimming at V came to 8 bases and at J to 1 base, leaving 3 bases not matched to a gene. Per the germline V gene, CDR1 is SGHRS and CDR2 is YFSETQ. This CDR3 has 12 amino acids. V is TRBV5-1 and J is TRBJ2-7; 7 bases are shared with TRBD2. The clonotype originates from a man aged 30-40 years in good health and CMV-seropositive. What was sequenced was PBMCs. Here the CDR3 reads CASGGGSYEQYF. For the CDR3, the DNA is TGCGCCAGTGGGGGGGGGTCCTACGAGCAGTACTTC.